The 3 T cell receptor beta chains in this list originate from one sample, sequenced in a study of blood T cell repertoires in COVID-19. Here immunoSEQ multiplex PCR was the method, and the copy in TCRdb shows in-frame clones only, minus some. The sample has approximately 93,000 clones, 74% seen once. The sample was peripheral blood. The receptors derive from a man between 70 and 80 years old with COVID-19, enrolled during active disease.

The CDR3 protein is CASSLMTEKWQETQYF. The CDR3 bases are TGTGCCAGCAGCTTAATGACAGAAAAGTGGCAAGAGACCCAGTACTTC. The V call is TRBV13, the J call TRBJ2-5, with D perhaps matching TRBD1 (5 bases). Germline CDR1 PRHDT, CDR2 FYEKMQ (reference sequence). CDR3 size: 16 residues. Trimming took off 2 bases at V and 2 bases at J, with 15 bases between the two ends.

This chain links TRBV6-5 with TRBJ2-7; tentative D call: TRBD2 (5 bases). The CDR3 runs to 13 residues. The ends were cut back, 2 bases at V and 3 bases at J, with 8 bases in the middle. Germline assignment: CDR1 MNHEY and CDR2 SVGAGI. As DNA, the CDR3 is TGTGCCAGCAGTTACACCGGGGTCTACGAGCAGTACTTC. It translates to CASSYTGVYEQYF.

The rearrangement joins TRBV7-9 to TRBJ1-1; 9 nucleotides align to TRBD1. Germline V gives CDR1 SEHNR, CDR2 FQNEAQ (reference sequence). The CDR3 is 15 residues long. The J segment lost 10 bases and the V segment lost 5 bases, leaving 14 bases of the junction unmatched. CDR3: CASSPRTGVNKVAFF. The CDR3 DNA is TGTGCCAGCAGCCCACGGACAGGGGTAAATAAGGTAGCTTTCTTT.